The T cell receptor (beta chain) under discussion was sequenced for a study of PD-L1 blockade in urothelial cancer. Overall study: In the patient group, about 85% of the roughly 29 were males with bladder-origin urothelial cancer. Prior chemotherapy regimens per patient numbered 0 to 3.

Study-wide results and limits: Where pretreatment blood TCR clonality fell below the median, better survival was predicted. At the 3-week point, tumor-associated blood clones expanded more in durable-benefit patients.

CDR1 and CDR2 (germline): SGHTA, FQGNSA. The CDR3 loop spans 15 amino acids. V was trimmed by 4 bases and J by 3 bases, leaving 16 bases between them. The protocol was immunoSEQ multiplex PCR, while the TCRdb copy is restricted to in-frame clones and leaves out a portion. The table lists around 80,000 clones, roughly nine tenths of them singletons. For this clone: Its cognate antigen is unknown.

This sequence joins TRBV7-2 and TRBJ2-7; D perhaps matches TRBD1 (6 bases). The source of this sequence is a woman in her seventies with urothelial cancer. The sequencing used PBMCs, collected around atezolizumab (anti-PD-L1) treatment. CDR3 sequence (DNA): TGTGCCAGCAGCTCTTCTCGGCGCAGGGGCTACGAGCAGTACTTC. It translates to CASSSSRRRGYEQYF.